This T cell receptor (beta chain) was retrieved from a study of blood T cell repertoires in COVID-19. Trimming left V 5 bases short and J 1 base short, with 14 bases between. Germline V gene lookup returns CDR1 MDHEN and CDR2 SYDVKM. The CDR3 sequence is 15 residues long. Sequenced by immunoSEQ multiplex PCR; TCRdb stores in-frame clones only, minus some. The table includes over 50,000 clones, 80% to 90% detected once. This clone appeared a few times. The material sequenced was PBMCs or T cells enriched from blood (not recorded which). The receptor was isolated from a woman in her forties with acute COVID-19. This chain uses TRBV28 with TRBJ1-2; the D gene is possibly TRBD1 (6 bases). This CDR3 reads CASSLPRTDNYGYTF. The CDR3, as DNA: TGTGCCAGCAGTCTACCCAGGACAGATAACTATGGCTACACCTTC.